This T cell receptor beta chain was captured in a study of cytomegalovirus exposure and HLA in healthy donors. Study findings and constraints: There were several of the most significant clusters that appeared linked to common viral pathogens in a later analysis.

CDR3 length equals 13 residues. Germline-derived CDR1 and CDR2 are MNHNS and SASEGT. V dropped 4 bases and J dropped 6; count of bases not matched to a gene: 1. The PCR contained 60 Vbeta and 13 Jbeta primers. Measured with immunoSEQ multiplex PCR; TCRdb has only the in-frame clones, and not every one. The profile shows 150,000 to 200,000 clones, around 83% of them singletons. Comments on this clone: Its antigen is undetermined. The identical CDR3 is also encoded by other nucleotide sequences in the sample.

The sequenced material came from PBMCs. This receptor was obtained from a man aged 50 or older in good health and CMV-seropositive. The chain recombines TRBV6-1 with TRBJ2-2; 8 nucleotides match TRBD1. The CDR3 bases are TGTGCCAGCAGTGTGACAGGGGCCGGGGAGCTGTTTTTT. Protein product: CASSVTGAGELFF.